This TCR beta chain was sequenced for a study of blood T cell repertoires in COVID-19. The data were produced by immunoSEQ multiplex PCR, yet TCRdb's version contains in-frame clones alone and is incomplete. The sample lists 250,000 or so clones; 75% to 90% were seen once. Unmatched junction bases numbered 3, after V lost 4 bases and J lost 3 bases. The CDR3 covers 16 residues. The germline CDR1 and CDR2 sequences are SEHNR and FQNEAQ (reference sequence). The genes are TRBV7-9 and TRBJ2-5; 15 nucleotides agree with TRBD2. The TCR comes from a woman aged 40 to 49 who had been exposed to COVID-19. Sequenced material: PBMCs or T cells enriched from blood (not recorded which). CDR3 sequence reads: CASSWTSGGAEETQYF. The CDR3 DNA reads TGTGCCAGCAGCTGGACTAGCGGGGGGGCCGAAGAGACCCAGTACTTC.